Listed below are T cell receptor beta chains from one sample, sequenced in a study of OX40 agonist ivuxolimab in advanced cancers. Profiled with immunoSEQ multiplex PCR; TCRdb holds only in-frame clones, not every one. The sample lists some 80,000 clones, around 87% occurring once. The source was CD4+ or CD8+ T cells sorted from blood, collected in a trial of the OX40 agonist ivuxolimab. Source of these receptors: an adult with an advanced solid tumor such as melanoma, head and neck, liver or kidney cancer. Each CDR3 is given with its conserved first and last residue. D genes are given only for firm matches. Size is stated for part of the rows, as once, few or many counts, or as a class when the clone is expanded.

.,TRBJ1-5,TRBV27,.,TGTGCCAGCAGTTTATCAGGGCGCGGGCCCCAGCATTTT,CASSLSGRGPQHF
.,TRBJ2-7,TRBV19,.,TGTGCCAGTAGTAGGGACGGAGAGATGAACGAGCAGTACTTC,CASSRDGEMNEQYF
.,TRBJ1-5,TRBV6-1,once,TGTGCCAGCAGTAACGGCCCCGCACGGGAGTTT,CASSNGPAREF
.,TRBJ2-7,TRBV5-5,.,TGTGCCAGCAGCGATGCCTCCTACGAGCAGTACTTC,CASSDASYEQYF
.,TRBJ1-3,TRBV27,.,TGTGCCAGCAGTTTAAGACTGGAATCTGGAAACACCATATATTTT,CASSLRLESGNTIYF
.,TRBJ1-4,TRBV5-1,.,TGCGCCAGCAGCCGACAGTCAACTAATGAAAAACTGTTTTTT,CASSRQSTNEKLFF
.,TRBJ1-5,TRBV6-6,.,TGTGCCAGCAGTTACAGGGGTGGGAATCAGCCCCAGCATTTT,CASSYRGGNQPQHF
.,TRBJ2-3,TRBV6-1,.,TGTGCCAGCAGTGTACGAACGAGCACAGATACGCAGTATTTT,CASSVRTSTDTQYF
TRBD2,TRBJ2-3,TRBV5-1,.,TGCGCCAGCAGCAAGGGAACTAGCGGGAGTGGAGATACGCAGTATTTT,CASSKGTSGSGDTQYF
TRBD1,TRBJ2-7,TRBV5-8,.,TGTGCCAGCAGCTTACCCAAGAGACAGGGAAGCTCCTACGAGCAGTACTTC,CASSLPKRQGSSYEQYF
TRBD1,TRBJ1-2,TRBV5-8,.,TGTGCCAGCACCCTTTTGACCGGGACAGGGGGACCATGGGGTGGCTACACCTTC,CASTLLTGTGGPWGGYTF
.,TRBJ1-5,TRBV7-2,few,TGTGCCAGCAGCTTGGCAGGGGCGTATAATCAGCCCCAGCATTTT,CASSLAGAYNQPQHF
.,TRBJ1-1,TRBV9,.,TGTGCCAGCAGCGTAGTGGGGACGAACACTGAAGCTTTCTTT,CASSVVGTNTEAFF
.,TRBJ1-2,TRBV30,.,TGTGCCTGGAGTGCCTGGGCGGGTGGCTACACCTTC,CAWSAWAGGYTF
.,TRBJ1-1,TRBV28,.,TGTGCCAGCAGTTCCCGGCTCCCGAACACTGAAGCTTTCTTT,CASSSRLPNTEAFF
.,TRBJ2-1,TRBV5-1,.,TGCGCCAGCAGCTTGGTGTCTGCGACTCTGTACAATGAGCAGTTCTTC,CASSLVSATLYNEQFF
TRBD2,TRBJ2-3,TRBV2,.,TGTGCCAGCGGTAGTAGCGGGATTTGGGCAGATACGCAGTATTTT,CASGSSGIWADTQYF
.,TRBJ2-3,TRBV6-1,.,TGTGCCAGTACAGGGTTAGACACGCAGTATTTT,CASTGLDTQYF
.,TRBJ2-7,TRBV27,.,TGTGCCAGCAGTTTATCGCGGCTAGAGCTAGGCGAGCAGTACTTC,CASSLSRLELGEQYF
.,TRBJ1-1,TRBV6-1,.,TGTGCCAGCAGGCAGACAGAGAACACTGAAGCTTTCTTT,CASRQTENTEAFF